A single sample gave rise to the 32 T cell receptor beta chains below, sequenced in a study of blood T cell repertoires in COVID-19. TCRdb keeps only in-frame clones here, not all; method: immunoSEQ multiplex PCR. The sample records 35,000 to 50,000 clones, about nine tenths being singletons. Input material: peripheral blood. The receptor set was obtained from a man in his 60s with active COVID-19.

The chain has TRBV7-2 and TRBJ2-5; maybe TRBD1 (5 bases). The V end lost 5 bases, the J end lost 3 bases, and 16 bases lay between the germline ends. Germline lookup yields CDR1 SGHTA and CDR2 FQGNSA. The CDR3 runs 15 residues. For the CDR3, the DNA is TGTGCCAGCAGCCAAGGTTGGACAAAGAAAGAGACCCAGTACTTC. Its protein is CASSQGWTKKETQYF.

This chain uses TRBV7-9 with TRBJ2-6, with D unclear. Trimming removed 3 bases at V and 0 bases at J, with 3 bases between. Germline V gene lookup returns CDR1 SEHNR and CDR2 FQNEAQ (reference sequence). The CDR3 is 14 residues long. Here the CDR3 reads CASSLSSGANVLTF. CDR3 in DNA: TGTGCCAGCAGCTTGAGCTCTGGGGCCAACGTCCTGACTTTC.

V and J are TRBV4-2 and TRBJ2-2, with TRBD2 matching over 13 bases. With V trimmed by 4 bases and J by 6 bases, 8 bases remained unmatched. CDR3 size: 17 residues. Germline V gives CDR1 LGHNA, CDR2 YNFKEQ. CDR3 in DNA: TGTGCCAGCAGCCCAGATGGACTAGCGGGAGCATCCGGGGAGCTGTTTTTT. It codes for CASSPDGLAGASGELFF.

The chain couples TRBV23-1 to TRBJ1-1, with TRBD1 matching 7 bases. TRBV23-1 is marked as an open reading frame, function uncertain. V lost 8 bases and J lost 1; bases outside the gene matches: 16. The CDR3 extends over 17 amino acids. The DNA for the CDR3 is TGCGCCAGCCCCCAAGGCAGGGGGACGGGGACGAACACTGAAGCTTTCTTT. Translated: CASPQGRGTGTNTEAFF.

The DNA of the CDR3 is TGCGCCAGCAGTGAGGGGGGACTGAACACCGGGGAGCTGTTTTTT. Encoded protein: CASSEGGLNTGELFF. This chain joins TRBV10-1 and TRBJ2-2; tentative D call: TRBD2 (6 bases). The CDR3 spans 15 residues. CDR1 and CDR2 (germline): WNHNN, SYGVQD (reference sequence). V was shortened by 2 bases and J by 1 base, with 8 bases between the two germline ends.

CDR3 residues: CASSLVTGPYEQYF. In DNA, the CDR3 is TGCGCCAGCAGCTTGGTCACAGGCCCCTACGAGCAGTACTTC. The V gene is TRBV5-1, the J gene TRBJ2-7; TRBD1 might be the D (5 bases). The ends were cut back, 0 bases at V and 2 bases at J, with 9 bases in the middle. CDR1 is SGHRS and CDR2 is YFSETQ in the germline V gene. This CDR3 is 14 amino acids long.

The count of this clone is one. The chain recombines TRBV11-2 with TRBJ2-3, with D possibly TRBD1 on 6 matching bases. V was trimmed by 5 bases and J by 7 bases, leaving 16 bases between them. CDR1 SGHAT and CDR2 FQNNGV come from the germline V gene. This CDR3 is 14 amino acids long. In nucleotides, the CDR3 is TGTGCCAGCAGCCCTCCCGGGACACCGAATACGCAGTATTTT. This codes for CASSPPGTPNTQYF.

V and J are TRBV2 and TRBJ2-1; D is ambiguous. Germline lookup yields CDR1 SNHLY and CDR2 FYNNEI. CDR3 length equals 15 residues. V was shortened by 3 bases and J by 3 bases, with 12 bases between the two germline ends. The CDR3 loop is CASSDGRAIYNEQFF. The CDR3 DNA reads TGTGCCAGCAGTGACGGTCGAGCCATCTACAATGAGCAGTTCTTC. Variable domain in full (rest from reference TRBV2 and TRBJ2-1): EPEVTQTPSHQVTQMGQEVILRCVPISNHLYFYWYRQILGQKVEFLVSFYNNEISEKSEIFDDQFSVERPDGSNFTLKIRSTKLEDSAMYFCASSDGRAIYNEQFFGPGTRLTVL.

This clone showed up just once. This chain connects TRBV9 to TRBJ1-2, with D perhaps matching TRBD1 (5 bases). Germline CDR1 reads SGDLS; CDR2 reads YYNGEE. The germline V and J ends were trimmed by 4 bases and 4 bases, with 17 bases remaining between them. The CDR3 consists of 15 residues. As DNA, the CDR3 is TGTGCCAGCAGCCCTACCGCGGGGGATCCCTATGGCTACACCTTC. It translates to CASSPTAGDPYGYTF. Using reference TRBV9 and TRBJ1-2 for the parts outside the CDR3, the full variable domain is DSGVTQTPKHLITATGQRVTLRCSPRSGDLSVYWYQQSLDQGLQFLIQYYNGEERAKGNILERFSAQQFPDLHSELNLSSLELGDSALYFCASSPTAGDPYGYTFGSGTRLTVV.

V usage is TRBV6-2 or TRBV6-3 and J usage is TRBJ2-7, with TRBD2 as a possible D gene (5 bases). The germline gives CDR1 MNHEY, CDR2 SVGEGT. The CDR3 totals 13 residues. The V end was cut by 6 bases, the J end by 4 bases, with 13 bases between. The CDR3 DNA reads TGTGCCAGCAGCCGACTAAGCTCGTACGAGCAGTACTTC. Protein product: CASSRLSSYEQYF.

The genes are TRBV29-1 and TRBJ1-6, with TRBD1 as a possible D gene (5 bases). V gave up 6 bases and J gave up 4 bases, with 16 bases separating them. The CDR3 is 15 amino acids. Germline values: CDR1 SQVTM, CDR2 ANQGSEA. In nucleotides, the CDR3 is TGCAGCGTCCAGGACACATTTGATTATAATTCACCCCTCCACTTT. Protein sequence: CSVQDTFDYNSPLHF.

For the CDR3, the DNA is TGTGCCAGCAGCTTGACAGGGGTTGGGAACGAGCAGTACTTC. Its protein is CASSLTGVGNEQYF. The V gene is TRBV7-9, the J gene TRBJ2-7, with 8 nucleotides matching TRBD1. This CDR3 is 14 amino acids long. The germline gives CDR1 SEHNR, CDR2 FQNEAQ (reference sequence). The ends lost 3 bases at V and 5 bases at J; junction bases unmatched: 6.

In its sample, this clone was seen a few times. The chain recombines TRBV19 with TRBJ1-2; the D gene is possibly TRBD1 (5 bases). Germline values: CDR1 LNHDA, CDR2 SQIVND (reference sequence). This CDR3 spans 14 amino acids. With 3 bases removed from V and 4 bases from J, the gap between germline ends came to 12 bases. DNA for the CDR3: TGTGCCAGTAGTATTGGGGGAGGTGGCTATGGCTACACCTTC. It is translated as CASSIGGGGYGYTF.

V is TRBV4-2 and J is TRBJ2-3, with 9 positions matching TRBD1. The germline V gene has CDR1 LGHNA and CDR2 YNFKEQ. The CDR3 totals 15 residues. With 7 bases clipped from V and 4 bases from J, the junction kept 9 bases outside the gene matches. CDR3 sequence (DNA): TGTGCCAGCACCTGGTCGGGACAGGGTTCAGATACGCAGTATTTT. This encodes CASTWSGQGSDTQYF.

The rearrangement uses TRBV11-2 and TRBJ2-1, with D perhaps TRBD2 (6 bases). The V gene's germline CDR1 is SGHAT and CDR2 FQNNGV. With 6 bases removed from V and 9 bases from J, the gap between germline ends came to 18 bases. This CDR3 is built from 14 residues. CDR3 bases: TGTGCCAGCAGAGACGGCGGGACTTTGCTTGAGCAGTTCTTC. As protein: CASRDGGTLLEQFF.

This rearrangement joins TRBV6-5 to TRBJ2-1; TRBD1 aligns across 9 bases. J gave up 0 bases and V 5 bases, and 2 bases lay outside the gene matches. This CDR3 is built from 15 residues. CDR1 and CDR2 (germline): MNHEY, SVGAGI. This chain's CDR3 is CASSPDRGSYNEQFF. In DNA, the CDR3 is TGTGCCAGCAGTCCGGACAGGGGCTCCTACAATGAGCAGTTCTTC.

V gene TRBV2 combines with J gene TRBJ2-3, with 10 bases identical to TRBD2. Germline lookup yields CDR1 SNHLY and CDR2 FYNNEI. V was pared by 6 bases and J by 3 bases, with 3 bases of the junction left unmatched. This CDR3 has 14 amino acids. The CDR3 here is CASRVAGGTDTQYF. The CDR3 coding sequence is TGTGCCAGCAGGGTAGCGGGAGGAACAGATACGCAGTATTTT.

The chain combines TRBV11-2 with TRBJ1-1; tentatively, D is TRBD1 (6 bases). The CDR3 spans 14 residues. V lost 3 bases, J lost 5 bases, and 13 bases lay in between. CDR1 is SGHAT, CDR2 FQNNGV, per germline. The CDR3 nucleotides read TGTGCCAGCAGCTTTCAGGGGCGGAGGACTGAAGCTTTCTTT. It yields the protein CASSFQGRRTEAFF.

This clone is large within its sample. The chain is built from TRBV5-1 and TRBJ2-7; the match to TRBD2 covers 16 bases. CDR3 size: 15 residues. Germline loops: CDR1 SGHRS, CDR2 YFSETQ. V was pared by 4 bases and J by 4 bases, with 2 bases of the junction left unmatched. The CDR3 DNA reads TGCGCCAGCAGCGAGGGACTAGCGGGAGGGTACGAGCAGTACTTC. Its protein product is CASSEGLAGGYEQYF.

The chain joins TRBV4-3 to TRBJ2-1, with D possibly TRBD1 on 5 matching bases. Trimming pared 4 bases from V and 7 bases from J, leaving 20 bases between. From germline, CDR1 is LGHNA and CDR2 YSLEER. The CDR3 extends over 16 amino acids. This CDR3 reads CASSLWGEIGVNEQFF. The CDR3 DNA is TGCGCCAGCAGCCTTTGGGGCGAGATTGGGGTAAATGAGCAGTTCTTC.

This chain joins TRBV6-6 and TRBJ1-5, with D possibly TRBD1 on 6 matching bases. This CDR3 has 17 residues. CDR1 and CDR2 (germline): MNHNY, SVGAGI (reference sequence). V dropped 5 bases and J dropped 4 bases, with 21 bases sitting between them. CDR3 region: CASSPTGPDFKNQPQHF. The CDR3 nucleotides read TGTGCCAGCAGTCCGACAGGCCCCGATTTTAAGAATCAGCCCCAGCATTTT.

The chain employs TRBV10-3 and TRBJ2-7; 12 positions match TRBD2. Germline V gives CDR1 ENHRY, CDR2 SYGVKD. The V and J ends lost 5 bases and 2 bases, in that order; junction bases with no gene match: 4. The CDR3 has 15 residues. The CDR3 here is CAISRGLAGTYEQYF. The CDR3 DNA sequence: TGTGCCATCAGTCGCGGACTAGCGGGAACCTACGAGCAGTACTTC.

V usage is TRBV12-5 and J usage is TRBJ1-2, with 10 bases aligning to TRBD1. Trimming at V came to 1 base and at J to 14 bases, leaving 10 bases not matched to a gene. The length of the CDR3 is 14 residues. Germline assignment: CDR1 LGHNT and CDR2 FRNRAP. DNA of the CDR3: TGTGCTAGTGGTTTGGACGGGACAGGGGACCTCGGAACCTTC. Its translation is CASGLDGTGDLGTF.

The CDR3, as DNA: TGTGCCAGCAGCTTAGGTTTCGGGGGGGCTTCCTACGAGCAGTACTTC. This sequence encodes CASSLGFGGASYEQYF. V is TRBV11-2 and J is TRBJ2-7; 8 bases match TRBD2. Germline-derived CDR1 and CDR2 are SGHAT and FQNNGV. The V segment lost 1 base and the J segment 1 base; nucleotides outside the gene matches: 6. The CDR3 runs 16 residues. Drawing the rest from reference TRBV11-2 and TRBJ2-7, the complete variable domain is EAGVAQSPRYKIIEKRQSVAFWCNPISGHATLYWYQQILGQGPKLLIQFQNNGVVDDSQLPKDRFSAERLKGVDSTLKIQPAKLEDSAVYLCASSLGFGGASYEQYFGPGTRLTVT.

J is TRBJ2-7 and V is TRBV2, with TRBD2 matching over 7 bases. Germline V gene sequence: CDR1 SNHLY, CDR2 FYNNEI. The V segment lost 2 bases and the J segment 3 bases; nucleotides outside the gene matches: 4. This CDR3 is built from 14 residues. In nucleotides, the CDR3 is TGTGCCAGCAGTGAAATTAGGACTAGCTACGAGCAGTACTTC. Its protein product is CASSEIRTSYEQYF.

The chain combines TRBV20-1 with TRBJ2-7; possibly TRBD1 for D (6 bases). Trimming pared 6 bases from V and 5 bases from J, leaving 11 bases between. The CDR3 loop spans 11 amino acids. Per germline, CDR1 DFQATT and CDR2 SNEGSKA (reference sequence). The CDR3 spells CSAVQGNEQYF. The CDR3 DNA reads TGCAGTGCAGTTCAGGGGAACGAGCAGTACTTC.

The chain employs TRBV19 and TRBJ1-1; weak D call: TRBD1 (5 bases). V dropped 7 bases and J dropped 3 bases, with 12 bases sitting between them. Germline V lookup: CDR1 LNHDA, CDR2 SQIVND (reference sequence). The CDR3 extends over 13 amino acids. The CDR3 DNA reads as TGTGCCAGTATCGCAGGGAGGGACACTGAAGCTTTCTTT. Its protein is CASIAGRDTEAFF.

The V and J genes are TRBV5-4 and TRBJ1-1; the D is unclear. Germline V lookup: CDR1 SGHNT, CDR2 YYREEE (reference sequence). Trimming pared 3 bases from V and 0 bases from J, leaving 12 bases between. The length of the CDR3 is 15 residues. DNA of the CDR3: TGTGCCAGCAGCTCTCGGGGAGAAATGAACACTGAAGCTTTCTTT. Its translation is CASSSRGEMNTEAFF.

V usage is TRBV5-1 and J usage is TRBJ2-5; 8 nucleotides align to TRBD2. The CDR3 runs 14 residues. In germline, CDR1 is SGHRS, CDR2 YFSETQ. J was trimmed by 3 bases and V by 1 base; bases with no gene match: 2. CDR3 bases: TGCGCCAGCAGCTTGTCCGGGAGGGAAGAGACCCAGTACTTC. This translates into CASSLSGREETQYF.

The rearrangement links TRBV5-4 to TRBJ2-3, with TRBD2 identical over 8 bases. CDR1 and CDR2 from the germline V gene are SGHNT and YYREEE (reference sequence). V shed 1 base, J shed 4 bases, and the junction held 8 bases outside the gene matches. The CDR3 runs 16 residues. In DNA, the CDR3 is TGTGCCAGCAGCTTGAATAGCGGGACCCTTGCAGATACGCAGTATTTT. Amino acids: CASSLNSGTLADTQYF.

The chain carries TRBV10-3 and TRBJ2-2; 14 bases line up with TRBD2. Germline trimming cut 6 bases from V and 7 bases from J; bases unmatched to any gene: 7. This CDR3 region has 16 residues. Germline-derived CDR1 and CDR2 are ENHRY and SYGVKD. The CDR3 here is CAIRSTSGRAGGELFF. Here the CDR3 DNA reads TGTGCCATCAGATCGACTAGCGGGAGGGCTGGCGGGGAGCTGTTTTTT.

The count of this clone is one. The V call is TRBV28, the J call TRBJ1-2, with TRBD1 as a possible D gene (6 bases). CDR3 length equals 15 residues. In germline, CDR1 is MDHEN, CDR2 SYDVKM. The germline V and J ends were trimmed by 2 bases and 5 bases, with 15 bases remaining between them. This chain's CDR3 is CASSLRTGLGYGYTF. In DNA form, the CDR3 reads TGTGCCAGCAGTTTAAGAACAGGGCTAGGATATGGCTACACCTTC.